The next 18 T cell receptor beta chains were all read from a single sample in a study of Graves' ophthalmopathy and Graves' hyperthyroidism. Amplification from RNA transcripts yielded the TCR beta CDR3 regions. Following a first-round RT-PCR that used HTBI primers, a second-round multiplex PCR was carried out. TCRdb reanalysed the multiplex PCR reads using MiXCR and keeps one entry per CDR3 protein. The sample yields 350,000 to 450,000 distinct CDR3 sequences, around a fifth seen once. Source material: peripheral blood. The receptors were gathered from a woman younger than 35 with stable Graves' hyperthyroidism.

This clonotype was counted at least ten times. V is TRBV12-3 or TRBV12-4 and J is TRBJ2-5; D ambiguous. The CDR3 is made up of 13 amino acids. The V gene lost 0 bases and the J gene lost 7 bases, with 9 bases spanning the gap. The CDR3 loop reads CASSLAPVGTQYF. In DNA form, the CDR3 reads TGTGCCAGCAGTTTAGCGCCCGTGGGGACCCAGTACTTC.

The rearrangement uses TRBV12-3 or TRBV12-4 and TRBJ1-1; D is perhaps TRBD1 (5 bases). The CDR3 sequence is 14 residues long. Between the trimmed V and J ends, which lost 3 bases and 1 base, there was a span of 9 bases. CDR3 sequence (DNA): TGTGCCAGCAGTTTGAGACAGCAGAACACTGAAGCTTTCTTT. The encoded protein is CASSLRQQNTEAFF.

This clonotype occurred many times. The chain is built from TRBV7-2 and TRBJ1-2, with TRBD1 matching 7 bases. Trimming cost V 1 base and J 8 bases; bases outside gene matches: 4. The CDR3 covers 13 residues. The V gene's germline CDR1 is SGHTA and CDR2 FQGNSA. CDR3 DNA sequence: TGTGCCAGCAGCTTAGAGGGGGCCCGCGGCTACACCTTC. This translates into CASSLEGARGYTF.

The chain joins TRBV4-2 to TRBJ2-7; D is perhaps TRBD2 (7 bases). This CDR3 has 15 amino acids. Looked up from germline, CDR1 is LGHNA and CDR2 is YNFKEQ. V was pared by 1 base and J by 3 bases, with 13 bases between. The CDR3 protein is CASSQAGGLLYEQYF. The CDR3 bases are TGTGCCAGCAGCCAAGCGGGGGGCCTACTCTACGAGCAGTACTTC.

This clonotype was observed many times. The DNA of the CDR3 is TGCAGTGCCGCTGAGGGCTACGAGCAGTACTTC. Its protein is CSAAEGYEQYF. The rearrangement joins TRBV20-1 to TRBJ2-7; TRBD2 might be the D (5 bases). V lost 6 bases and J lost 3, with 9 bases in between. Germline CDR1 is DFQATT and CDR2 is SNEGSKA (reference sequence). CDR3 size: 11 residues.

The chain recombines TRBV4-2 with TRBJ2-5; tentatively, D is TRBD1 (5 bases). This CDR3 comprises 15 residues. Germline CDR1 reads LGHNA; CDR2 reads YNFKEQ. Between the trimmed V and J ends, which lost 3 bases and 4 bases, there was a span of 15 bases. The CDR3 reads CASSQHPRGAETQYF. In nucleotides, the CDR3 is TGTGCCAGCAGCCAGCACCCTCGTGGGGCAGAGACCCAGTACTTC.

In its sample, this clonotype was seen many times. The chain combines TRBV5-6 with TRBJ2-5, with 9 bases identical to TRBD2. This CDR3 comprises 17 residues. The junction had 8 bases not matched to a gene; V was cut back by 0 bases and J by 2 bases. From germline, CDR1 is SGHDT and CDR2 YYEEEE. CDR3 sequence (DNA): TGTGCCAGCAGCTTGGTAGGAGCGGGAGGTCCTCAAGAGACCCAGTACTTC. It specifies CASSLVGAGGPQETQYF.

The chain combines TRBV5-1 with TRBJ1-2; 7 nucleotides line up with TRBD1. CDR1 and CDR2 (germline): SGHRS, YFSETQ. The CDR3 covers 12 residues. Trimming took 3 bases from V and 10 from J; bases not matched to a gene: 6. DNA for the CDR3: TGCGCCAGCAGCTCGGGACAGTTCGACTACACCTTC. This translates into CASSSGQFDYTF.

In this sample, this clonotype turned up many times. The gene calls are TRBV6-1 and TRBJ2-7, with a weak D call TRBD2 (6 bases). V shed 4 bases and J shed 1 base, with 14 bases lying between them. The CDR3 totals 15 residues. The germline V gene has CDR1 MNHNS and CDR2 SASEGT. The CDR3 region has the DNA TGTGCCAGCAGTGCCCTAGCGTTTGAGTCCTACGAGCAGTACTTC. Its translation: CASSALAFESYEQYF.

The chain carries TRBV10-3 and TRBJ2-5; perhaps TRBD1 as D (5 bases). With 0 bases removed from V and 2 bases from J, the gap between germline ends came to 7 bases. Looked up from germline, CDR1 is ENHRY and CDR2 is SYGVKD. This CDR3 contains 14 residues. The CDR3 DNA reads as TGTGCCATCAGTGAGTCGACAGTTCAAGAGACCCAGTACTTC. This codes for CAISESTVQETQYF.

This clonotype was seen ten or more times. The V and J genes are TRBV15 and TRBJ1-5; D is perhaps TRBD1 (6 bases). Looked up from germline, CDR1 is LNHNV and CDR2 is YYDKDF (reference sequence). Trimming cost V 2 bases and J 0 bases, with 8 bases left between them. CDR3 length: 15 residues. CDR3 DNA: TGTGCCACCAGCAGAACAGGGTATAGCAATCAGCCCCAGCATTTT. Its protein product is CATSRTGYSNQPQHF.

This clonotype was counted many times. The rearrangement uses TRBV28 and TRBJ1-6; no reliable D call. The CDR3 runs 16 residues. Trimming stripped 5 bases from V and 10 bases from J, with 21 bases between. Germline V lookup: CDR1 MDHEN, CDR2 SYDVKM. CDR3 coding DNA: TGTGCCAGCAGTCCTCCGCGGAGAGGTTATTCATCACCCCTCCACTTT. Translation gives CASSPPRRGYSSPLHF.

This clonotype came up many times. The chain recombines TRBV20-1 with TRBJ2-5; the match to TRBD1 covers 10 bases. Germline CDR1 reads DFQATT; CDR2 reads SNEGSKA (reference sequence). The CDR3 contains 16 residues. V shed 1 base and J 5 bases; nucleotides not matched to a gene: 10. This CDR3 reads CSARASPDRGRETQYF. The CDR3 DNA reads as TGCAGTGCTAGAGCTTCCCCGGACAGGGGGAGGGAGACCCAGTACTTC.

This clonotype has just a few counts. The V call is TRBV28, the J call TRBJ2-2; perhaps TRBD1 as D (5 bases). Germline loops: CDR1 MDHEN, CDR2 SYDVKM. The V end was cut by 10 bases, the J end by 5 bases, with 11 bases between. This CDR3 has 12 amino acids. The CDR3 sequence: CAMLGRTGELFF. The DNA for the CDR3 is TGTGCCATGTTGGGGCGGACCGGGGAGCTGTTTTTT.

At least ten counts were recorded for this clonotype. This chain joins TRBV25-1 and TRBJ2-5, with 9 bases that match TRBD1. The CDR3 covers 13 residues. Germline-derived CDR1 and CDR2 are MGHDK and SYGVNS. The J segment lost 5 bases and the V segment lost 8 bases, leaving 6 bases of the junction unmatched. Written as DNA, the CDR3 is TGTGCCAGCGATACAGGGGGCGTCGAGACCCAGTACTTC. It encodes CASDTGGVETQYF.

The table lists this clonotype with a few counts. The chain employs TRBV9 and TRBJ2-5, with 8 bases identical to TRBD2. Trimming at V came to 6 bases and at J to 2 bases, leaving 9 bases not matched to a gene. CDR1 and CDR2 from the germline V gene are SGDLS and YYNGEE. This CDR3 spans 15 amino acids. CDR3 nucleotides: TGTGCCAGCACCCTACTCGGGGGGGGACAAGAGACCCAGTACTTC. Residues: CASTLLGGGQETQYF.

This clonotype has ten or more counts. The rearrangement uses TRBV30 and TRBJ2-7; 10 nucleotides agree with TRBD1. The CDR3 contains 13 residues. Germline assignment: CDR1 GTSNPN and CDR2 SVGIG (reference sequence). V trimming: 4 bases; J trimming: 6 bases; junction bases outside the gene matches: 6. CDR3 nucleotides: TGTGCCTGGACCCGGGACAGGGGTTTCGAGCAGTACTTC. It encodes CAWTRDRGFEQYF.

This clonotype was observed many times. The chain recombines TRBV30 with TRBJ1-2; 7 bases are a match to TRBD1. Trimming removed 1 base from V and 8 bases from J; junction bases left unmatched: 7. The germline gives CDR1 GTSNPN, CDR2 SVGIG (reference sequence). The CDR3 length is 13 residues. CDR3 coding DNA: TGTGCCTGGAGTGGGACAGGCCGTGGCGGCTACACCTTC. Residues: CAWSGTGRGGYTF.